This entry describes one T cell receptor beta chain. What it binds is unknown. J was trimmed by 4 bases and V by 3 bases; bases with no gene match: 8. Germline lookup yields CDR1 MDHEN and CDR2 SYDVKM. The CDR3 spans 15 residues. The sample is drawn from a study of cytomegalovirus exposure and HLA in healthy donors. Study-level findings and limits: The classifier reportedly diagnosed cytomegalovirus status with high sensitivity and specificity. The study recorded over 150 TCR beta chains that were cytomegalovirus-associated.

Using immunoSEQ multiplex PCR, the repertoire was profiled, and TCRdb retains in-frame clones only, with some absent. The repertoire holds under 75,000 clones, with roughly 94% as singletons. Sequencing was done on a sample of PBMCs. This receptor was identified in a young woman in good health and CMV-seropositive. V and J are TRBV28 and TRBJ2-5; 7 bases are shared with TRBD2. The CDR3: CASSFPGGGTETQYF. CDR3 in DNA: TGTGCCAGCAGTTTCCCGGGAGGCGGGACAGAGACCCAGTACTTC.